This TCR beta chain stems from a study of identical twins (TCRdb year 2016). The study in broad terms: To test whether fetal clonotypes persist, the study used deep sequencing on TCR alpha and beta repertoires from monozygotic twins, unrelated adults of various ages, and cord blood. Replicate twin experiments were performed at different times using different library preparation protocols to rule out contamination. The paper as a whole reports these results and caveats: The excess sharing between twins in beta out-of-frame sequences was weaker because fewer shared sequences reduced the signal-to-noise ratio. Compared with coincidental sharing between unrelated individuals, out-of-frame TCR alpha sequences shared between twins had an excess of sequences with low generation probability. Abundant cord blood beta clonotypes carried fewer insertions; young adult naive repertoires showed a weaker similar trend, while memory repertoires showed none. Out-of-frame TCR alpha sharing in monozygotic twins was systematically underestimated by recombination models, whereas sharing between unrelated individuals was in agreement with the recombination models. Because the same donors could not be followed over many years, the conclusions depended on cross-sectional statistical analysis. Invariant T cells such as MAIT and iNKT could partly confound zero-insertion analyses, though diverse VJ usage argued against this for most clonotypes.

Between the V and J ends, shortened by 2 bases and 7 bases respectively, the junction contains 10 bases. The germline V gene specifies SGDLS as CDR1 and YYNGEE as CDR2. The CDR3, cysteine through phenylalanine, is 13 amino acids long. CDR3 DNA is the only sequence kept; it has 39 bases, read in frame from the first base. At least ten counts were recorded for this clonotype. The antigen this receptor binds is unknown. There are no base qualities to consult, and no much larger clone falls within one base. Only healthy Caucasian donors were included. The twin cohort comprised three pairs of female monozygotic twins, all aged roughly 18 to 30 years. The RNA used for TCR libraries was isolated from peripheral blood mononuclear cells. The library was prepared using 5' RACE. TCRdb lists the instrument as Illumina HiSeq 2000. A universal primer binding site was introduced by template switching, and a unique molecular identifier was present in the final cDNA, enabling accurate counting of TCR cDNA molecules. First-strand cDNA for TCR alpha and beta chains was synthesized from specific primers in the conserved constant-segment region. To control for contamination, every cDNA library was double barcoded, receiving both a SMART-Mk sample barcode and Illumina barcodes. TruSeq adapter sequences and Illumina sample barcodes were added in two successive PCR steps. Sequencing of the TCR alpha and beta cDNA libraries was done on the Illumina HiSeq platform using custom primers. Under the source paper's analysis protocol: Unique molecular identifiers were extracted from raw reads with MiGEC, and CDR3 positions were determined with MiXCR. Recombination models were inferred per individual with the repgenHMM and IGoR tools using an EM algorithm. The analysis of shared clonotypes was done with the tcR package in R, with sharing normalized by the product of cloneset sizes. To study raw recombination free of thymic and clonal selection effects, out-of-frame nonproductive sequences were analyzed. TCRdb passed the public sequencing reads through fastp at Q25 and MiXCR, retaining productive beta sequences. Identical CDR3 protein sequences are pooled into one entry, listed with their most common genes and DNA. The V and J calls and clone size come from TCRdb's table, not from the authors' own analysis. The sample table records roughly 690,000 distinct CDR3 sequences; approximately 22% of these occur just once. The ten top clones hold 4% to 4.5% of the sample.

A further study also used this sample, focusing on T cells expressing NK-cell markers. Looking at the second paper: Three sorted T-cell subsets (CD3+CD56+NKG2C+, CD3+CD56+NKG2C- and CD3+CD56-NKG2C+) from fewer than 10 donors had their TCR beta-chain repertoires profiled. Among the eight sequenced donors, seven were HCMV-seropositive and one was HCMV-seronegative. To restrict sorting to alphabetaTCR-expressing T cells, an anti-gammadeltaTCR antibody was added in several experiments. In six donors, the dominant CD3+CD56+NKG2C+ clonotypes were among the top 10 CD8+ clonotypes and accounted for roughly 1.0-7.5% of CD8+ T cells. Those dominant clonotypes were again the most abundant among CD3+CD56-NKG2C+ cells in several donors, at about 25-65%. Whether the expanded NKG2C-expressing T cell clones were specific for HCMV antigens was left unclear. All eight donors whose samples were sequenced were randomly selected healthy volunteers, three of them men and five women. To determine HCMV serostatus, a commercial ELISA kit was used to detect HCMV-specific IgG in serum. For about 6 donors, bulk peripheral blood T-cell repertoires were additionally sequenced from unsorted PBMC. MIGEC was used to demultiplex reads and group reads by UMI, and MiTCR was used to assemble and quantify clonotypes. To exclude erroneous sequences, any TCR cDNA sequence not supported by at least two reads was discarded. The tcR package was used for downstream repertoire analysis, with clonotypes matched between fractions based on CDR3 nucleotide sequence plus V segment. VDJmatch was used to annotate antigen specificity against VDJdb, with one amino acid substitution in CDR3 permitted.

The rearrangement combines TRBV9 with TRBJ2-1; no D gene call is confident. The sequenced sample consisted of PBMCs. This receptor was identified in a woman younger than 35 in good health. The bases read TGTGCCAGCAGCGTGCAGTGGAAGAATGAGCAGTTCTTC. Its protein reads: CASSVQWKNEQFF.